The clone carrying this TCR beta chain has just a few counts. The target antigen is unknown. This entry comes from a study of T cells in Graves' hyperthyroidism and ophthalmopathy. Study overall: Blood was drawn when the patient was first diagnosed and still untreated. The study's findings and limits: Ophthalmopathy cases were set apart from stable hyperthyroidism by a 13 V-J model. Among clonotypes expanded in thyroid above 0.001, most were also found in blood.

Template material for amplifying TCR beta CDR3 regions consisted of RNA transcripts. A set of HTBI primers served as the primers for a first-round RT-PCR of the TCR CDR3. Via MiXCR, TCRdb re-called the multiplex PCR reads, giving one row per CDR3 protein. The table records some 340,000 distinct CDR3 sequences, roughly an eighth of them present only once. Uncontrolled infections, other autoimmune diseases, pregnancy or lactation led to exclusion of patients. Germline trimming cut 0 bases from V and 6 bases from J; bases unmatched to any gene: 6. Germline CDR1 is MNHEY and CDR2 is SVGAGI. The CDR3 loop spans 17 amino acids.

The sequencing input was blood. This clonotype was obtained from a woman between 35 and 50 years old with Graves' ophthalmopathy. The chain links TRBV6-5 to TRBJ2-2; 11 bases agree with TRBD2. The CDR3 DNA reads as TGTGCCAGCAGTTACTCGCTTTTAGCGGGAGGGCCCGGGGAGCTGTTTTTT. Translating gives CASSYSLLAGGPGELFF.